Listed below are T cell receptor beta chains from one sample, sequenced in a study of T cell changes during pregnancy in multiple sclerosis. This table comes from immunoSEQ multiplex PCR, and its TCRdb copy is limited to in-frame clones, with some not included. The table has approximately 83,000 clones, 90% to 95% seen once. The sequencing here drew on peripheral blood, taken in the first trimester of pregnancy. These receptors originate from a female donor with multiple sclerosis, enrolled in a pregnancy study. CDR3s include the opening cysteine and the closing phenylalanine or tryptophan. D genes are given only for firm matches. Clone size is stated in some rows and not others, as once, few, many or a class when expanded.

DNA	CDR3	length	size	J	V	D
TGTGCCAGCTCACCAGACAGGGCTCAGCCCCAGCATTTT	CASSPDRAQPQHF	13	.	TRBJ1-5	TRBV18	TRBD1
TGTGCCAGCAGTTTAGGTAGCGGGAGATACGCAGATACGCAGTATTTT	CASSLGSGRYADTQYF	16	.	TRBJ2-3	TRBV27	TRBD2
TGTGCCAGCAGCGCGCTTATGAACACCGGGGAGCTGTTTTTT	CASSALMNTGELFF	14	.	TRBJ2-2	TRBV11-3	.
TGTGCAGAGGGTAGCGGGGGCTACAATGAGCAGTTCTTC	CAEGSGGYNEQFF	13	.	TRBJ2-1	TRBV7-9	TRBD2
TGTGCCAGCAGCGTTACCCCGACAGCCGACTCTGGAAACACCATATATTTT	CASSVTPTADSGNTIYF	17	.	TRBJ1-3	TRBV9	.
TGTGCCAGCTTAAACAAGAACACTGAAGCTTTCTTT	CASLNKNTEAFF	12	.	TRBJ1-1	TRBV6-1	.
TGTGCCTGGAGTGGGGACAGGGGTGGTGGCTACACCTTC	CAWSGDRGGGYTF	13	.	TRBJ1-2	TRBV30	TRBD1
TGCGCCAGCAGCCAAGATTCCGGAGCTAACTATGGCTACACCTTC	CASSQDSGANYGYTF	15	.	TRBJ1-2	TRBV4-1	.
TGTGCCGGCTCACCTTTTGGGGACATTCTCTCTGGAAACACCATATATTTT	CAGSPFGDILSGNTIYF	17	.	TRBJ1-3	TRBV18	.
TGTGCCAGCAGGACAGGGACCTACGAGCAGTACTTC	CASRTGTYEQYF	12	many	TRBJ2-7	TRBV2	TRBD1
TGTGCCAGCAGCTTGGGGCGCGGGGGGGCTACCTACAATGAGCAGTTCTTC	CASSLGRGGATYNEQFF	17	.	TRBJ2-1	TRBV5-8	TRBD2
TGCGCCAGCAGTCGGGGAACCGGGGAGCTGTTTTTT	CASSRGTGELFF	12	.	TRBJ2-2	TRBV4-1	.
TGTGCCACCAGCAGAGTCGGTGGCGGGGAGCTGTTTTTT	CATSRVGGGELFF	13	.	TRBJ2-2	TRBV15	.
TGTGCCAGCAGCTTGGCGACAGGGGTAGGCTACACCTTC	CASSLATGVGYTF	13	.	TRBJ1-2	TRBV7-9	TRBD1
TGTGCCAGCGGCCGGGACAGTCACTACGAGCAGTACTTC	CASGRDSHYEQYF	13	.	TRBJ2-7	TRBV11-2	TRBD1
TGTGCCAGCAGTCAGGGCGGGAAAGCTTTCTTT	CASSQGGKAFF	11	few	TRBJ1-1	TRBV27	.
TGTGCCAGCAGCTTAGGGAGGACTGAAGCTTTCTTT	CASSLGRTEAFF	12	.	TRBJ1-1	TRBV13	.